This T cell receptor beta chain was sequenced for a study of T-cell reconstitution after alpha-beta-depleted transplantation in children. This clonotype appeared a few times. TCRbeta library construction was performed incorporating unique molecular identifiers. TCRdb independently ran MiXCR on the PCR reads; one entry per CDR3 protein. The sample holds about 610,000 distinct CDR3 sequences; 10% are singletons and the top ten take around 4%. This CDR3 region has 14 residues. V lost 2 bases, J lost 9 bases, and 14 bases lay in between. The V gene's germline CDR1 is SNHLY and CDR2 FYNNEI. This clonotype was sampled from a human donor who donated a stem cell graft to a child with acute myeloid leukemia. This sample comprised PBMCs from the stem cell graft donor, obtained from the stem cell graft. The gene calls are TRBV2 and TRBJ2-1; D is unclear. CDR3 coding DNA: TGTGCCAGCAGTGAAATTGTCAGTTTGAGTGAGCAGTTCTTC. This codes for CASSEIVSLSEQFF.